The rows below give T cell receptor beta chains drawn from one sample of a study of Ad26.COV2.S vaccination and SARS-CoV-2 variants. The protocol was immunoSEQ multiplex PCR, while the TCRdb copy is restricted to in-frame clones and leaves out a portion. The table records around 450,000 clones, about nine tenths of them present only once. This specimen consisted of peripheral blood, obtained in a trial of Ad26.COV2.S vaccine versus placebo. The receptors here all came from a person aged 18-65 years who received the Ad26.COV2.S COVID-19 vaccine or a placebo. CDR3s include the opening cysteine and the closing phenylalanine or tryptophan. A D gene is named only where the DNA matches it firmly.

CDR3 protein: CASRRQGRNGYTF
D gene: TRBD1
V gene: TRBV6-5
J gene: TRBJ1-2

CDR3 protein: CASSLTGGGSPLHF
D gene: -
V gene: TRBV7-9
J gene: TRBJ1-6

CDR3 protein: CASSPRKSTSSYNEQFF
D gene: -
V gene: TRBV27
J gene: TRBJ2-1

CDR3 protein: CASEDQNIQYF
D gene: -
V gene: TRBV24-1
J gene: TRBJ2-4

CDR3 protein: CASSPAHRLEGWDFYGYTF
D gene: -
V gene: TRBV18
J gene: TRBJ1-2

CDR3 protein: CASSNRDRGPHF
D gene: TRBD1
V gene: TRBV19
J gene: TRBJ1-5

CDR3 protein: CSAKTSGSYEQYF
D gene: TRBD2
V gene: TRBV29-1
J gene: TRBJ2-7

CDR3 protein: CASSQVYGFSYEQYF
D gene: -
V gene: TRBV4-1
J gene: TRBJ2-7

CDR3 protein: CASSLTTFEQYF
D gene: -
V gene: TRBV11-2
J gene: TRBJ2-7

CDR3 protein: CASSGGGETQYF
D gene: -
V gene: TRBV9
J gene: TRBJ2-5

CDR3 protein: CASSTTSTDTQYF
D gene: -
V gene: TRBV19
J gene: TRBJ2-3

CDR3 protein: CASSVAGQGGQETQYF
D gene: -
V gene: TRBV9
J gene: TRBJ2-5

CDR3 protein: CAWNIARTSGSYNEQFF
D gene: TRBD2
V gene: TRBV30
J gene: TRBJ2-1

CDR3 protein: CASSLGQSPPEAFF
D gene: -
V gene: TRBV11-2
J gene: TRBJ1-1

CDR3 protein: CASSQYTSGATDTQYF
D gene: TRBD2
V gene: TRBV4-1
J gene: TRBJ2-3

CDR3 protein: CASSAGNYGYTF
D gene: -
V gene: TRBV7-9
J gene: TRBJ1-2

CDR3 protein: CASSILAGYTDTQYF
D gene: TRBD2
V gene: TRBV19
J gene: TRBJ2-3

CDR3 protein: CASSPRPGVSSTDTQYF
D gene: -
V gene: TRBV18
J gene: TRBJ2-3

CDR3 protein: CASSPGHRANEQYF
D gene: -
V gene: TRBV27
J gene: TRBJ2-7

CDR3 protein: CASSPVLVYTETQYF
D gene: -
V gene: TRBV18
J gene: TRBJ2-5

CDR3 protein: CASSPTGELFF
D gene: -
V gene: TRBV18
J gene: TRBJ2-2

CDR3 protein: CASSFEYQPQHF
D gene: -
V gene: TRBV7-9
J gene: TRBJ1-5

CDR3 protein: CASSFPTGNTEAFF
D gene: -
V gene: TRBV28
J gene: TRBJ1-1

CDR3 protein: CASRPLVGKYSNQPQHF
D gene: -
V gene: TRBV27
J gene: TRBJ1-5

CDR3 protein: CASSTAGPTGELFF
D gene: -
V gene: TRBV19
J gene: TRBJ2-2

CDR3 protein: CASSEVGTGYEQYF
D gene: TRBD1
V gene: TRBV6-1
J gene: TRBJ2-7

CDR3 protein: CASSQGSGGSADYEQYF
D gene: TRBD2
V gene: TRBV4-2
J gene: TRBJ2-7